Listed below are T cell receptor beta chains from one sample, sequenced in a study of pediatric ulcerative colitis. Assay used: immunoSEQ multiplex PCR; TCRdb lists only in-frame clones, some missing. This table holds roughly 64,000 clones, around 85% found once. Material for sequencing was blood. These receptors were taken from a boy aged 5 to 17 with severe ulcerative colitis. Both conserved end residues are part of each CDR3. The D gene is left open where the match is weak. A row's size may be missing; if present it is once, few, many or a size class.

j_call clone_size d_call v_call cdr3_nt cdr3_aa
TRBJ2-1 NA TRBD2 TRBV27 TGTGCCAGCAGTTCCCGGCTAGCGGGAGGATACAATGAGCAGTTCTTC CASSSRLAGGYNEQFF
TRBJ2-6 NA NA TRBV19 TGTGCCAGTAGTATGCGGGGGCTTACTGGGGCCAACGTCCTGACTTTC CASSMRGLTGANVLTF
TRBJ2-3 NA TRBD2 TRBV25-1 TGTGCCAGCAGTGTACTAGCGAGCACAGATACGCAGTATTTT CASSVLASTDTQYF
TRBJ2-3 NA NA TRBV2 TGTGCCAGCAGTGATTGGGCGGGATCTACAGATACGCAGTATTTT CASSDWAGSTDTQYF
TRBJ2-3 NA NA TRBV7-6 TGTGCCAGCAGCTTTGCTGGGCTGAATACGCAGTATTTT CASSFAGLNTQYF
TRBJ2-2 once TRBD1 TRBV19 TGTGCCAGTAGTTCCCAACCGACAGGGAAGAACACCGGGGAGCTGTTTTTT CASSSQPTGKNTGELFF
TRBJ1-4 NA NA TRBV6-5 TGTGCCAGCAGTTACCAACGACTCCACAATAATGAAAAACTGTTTTTT CASSYQRLHNNEKLFF
TRBJ1-2 NA NA TRBV2 TGTGCCCCCCCTCGAAGGCGGGACGGCACCTATGGCTACACCTTC CAPPRRRDGTYGYTF
TRBJ1-1 NA NA TRBV5-1 TGCGCCAGCAGCCCCCTACTTTTTGGGGGTCTCCTCGGGAACACTGAAGCTTTCTTT CASSPLLFGGLLGNTEAFF
TRBJ1-5 once NA TRBV30 TGTGCCTGGGAGGATGGACTGGTAGGGAATCAGCCCCAGCATTTT CAWEDGLVGNQPQHF
TRBJ2-4 few NA TRBV4-3 TGCGCCAGCAGCCAAGATCTGAGGGGCAAAAGAGACATTCAGTACTTC CASSQDLRGKRDIQYF
TRBJ1-5 NA TRBD1 TRBV7-2 TGTGCCAGCAGCTTAGGACAGGGATTAAATCAGCCCCAGCATTTT CASSLGQGLNQPQHF
TRBJ1-2 NA NA TRBV5-4 TGTGCCAGCAGCTTTACCGGAGACCCCCTCTATGGCTACACCTTC CASSFTGDPLYGYTF
TRBJ1-1 few NA TRBV27 TGTGCCAGCAGTTTATACGGGGAAGCTTTCTTT CASSLYGEAFF
TRBJ1-4 NA NA TRBV7-9 TGTGCCAGCAGCTTTAAAGGGGGGGAGGATGAAAAACTGTTTTTT CASSFKGGEDEKLFF
TRBJ2-7 NA NA TRBV19 TGTGCCAGTCCGGACCGGGCGTACGAGCAGTACTTC CASPDRAYEQYF
TRBJ1-2 NA NA TRBV2 TGTGCCAGCAGTGAAGCCCGGGGGCTATCTGGCTACACCTTC CASSEARGLSGYTF
TRBJ1-1 NA TRBD1 TRBV18 TGTGCCAGCTCCCCCATTCGTACAGGGGACGGGAACACTGAAGCTTTCTTT CASSPIRTGDGNTEAFF
TRBJ2-3 NA TRBD1 TRBV5-1 TGCGCCAGCAGCTCCCGGACAGGGGGCACAGATACGCAGTATTTT CASSSRTGGTDTQYF
TRBJ2-7 NA TRBD2 TRBV6-5 TGTGCCAGCAGGGACAGCGGGAGGGCATCCTACGAGCAGTACTTC CASRDSGRASYEQYF
TRBJ2-7 NA NA TRBV10-3 TGTGCCATCTTAGGGGACTACGAGCAGTACTTC CAILGDYEQYF
TRBJ1-1 NA NA TRBV19 TGTGCCAGTAGCCGGACCCACAGGGCCCTGAACACTGAAGCTTTCTTT CASSRTHRALNTEAFF
TRBJ2-7 NA NA TRBV4-3 TGCGCCAGCAGCCAAGACTTAGGTGGCAGGGGTAGTAACGAGCAGTACTTC CASSQDLGGRGSNEQYF
TRBJ1-2 NA NA TRBV6-5 TGTGCCAGCAGTTTAACCACCAGGGGCTTCTATGGCTACACCTTC CASSLTTRGFYGYTF
TRBJ1-4 NA NA TRBV6-1 TGTGCCAGCAGTACTGGGACGGCAACTAATGAAAAACTGTTTTTT CASSTGTATNEKLFF
TRBJ1-2 NA NA TRBV7-2 TGTGCCAGCAGCTTAGTCCAGAACTATGGCTACACCTTC CASSLVQNYGYTF
TRBJ2-5 NA NA TRBV9 TGTGCCAGCAGCCCCACTTCGTCCGAGACCCAGTACTTC CASSPTSSETQYF
TRBJ1-1 NA NA TRBV30 TGTGCCTGGAGTTTAGTAACTGAAGCTTTCTTT CAWSLVTEAFF
TRBJ2-7 NA NA TRBV6-5 TGTGCCAGCCTAAGTGGCAGGAGCTACGAGCAGTACTTC CASLSGRSYEQYF
TRBJ2-2 NA TRBD2 TRBV30 TGTGCCTGGAGTGGGACTAGCGGGAGGGTGAACACCGGGGAGCTGTTTTTT CAWSGTSGRVNTGELFF
TRBJ1-5 few NA TRBV6-1 TGTGCCAGCAGTGAATCCTGGGGGCTCAATCAGCCCCAGCATTTT CASSESWGLNQPQHF
TRBJ2-7 NA NA TRBV10-3 TGTGCCATCACCACAGGGTTTGGCGACGAGCAGTACTTC CAITTGFGDEQYF
TRBJ1-2 NA TRBD1 TRBV25-1 TGTGCCAGCAGTGAATTCGGGGACAGGGAGGACTATGGCTACACCTTC CASSEFGDREDYGYTF
TRBJ1-2 NA TRBD1 TRBV19 TGTGCCAGTAGTATATTGACAGGGGGTAACTATGGCTACACCTTC CASSILTGGNYGYTF
TRBJ2-7 NA TRBD2 TRBV11-3 TGTGCCAGCAGCTTAACTAGCGGGAACTACGAGCAGTACTTC CASSLTSGNYEQYF
TRBJ1-4 NA NA TRBV11-2 TGTGCCAGCAGCTTAATGACGTGGGCCGTCATTAATGAAAAACTGTTTTTT CASSLMTWAVINEKLFF
TRBJ2-7 NA TRBD2 TRBV15 TGTGCCACCAGCAGCTACGGACTAGCGGGAGGCGGCGAGCAGTACTTC CATSSYGLAGGGEQYF
TRBJ2-1 NA TRBD2 TRBV18 TGTGCCAGCTCACCACCGGGGCTAGCGGGAAGGTACAATGAGCAGTTCTTC CASSPPGLAGRYNEQFF
TRBJ2-1 NA TRBD2 TRBV7-9 TGTGCCAGCAGCTTACCCCCCAAGCGGGAGGCAGACAATGAGCAGTTCTTC CASSLPPKREADNEQFF
TRBJ2-2 NA NA TRBV2 TGTGCCAGCAGTGAGCAGGGGTCGAACACCGGGGAGCTGTTTTTT CASSEQGSNTGELFF
TRBJ2-7 NA TRBD2 TRBV4-1 TGCGCCAGCAGCCATGACTTGGGGGGGGTCGAGCAGTACTTC CASSHDLGGVEQYF
TRBJ1-2 NA TRBD1 TRBV27 TGTGCCAGCAGTTCGGGACAGGGGCACTATGGCTACACCTTC CASSSGQGHYGYTF
TRBJ2-7 once TRBD2 TRBV30 TGTGCCTGGAGTGTGGGGGAGGGTCCCTACGAGCAGTACTTC CAWSVGEGPYEQYF
TRBJ1-5 NA NA TRBV15 TGTGCCACCAGCAGTAGGGACTTTAGCAATCAGCCCCAGCATTTT CATSSRDFSNQPQHF
TRBJ1-1 once NA TRBV6-6 TGTGCCAGCAGTTACTCGGGGGACATAAACACTGAAGCTTTCTTT CASSYSGDINTEAFF
TRBJ2-1 once TRBD2 TRBV6-4 TGTGCCAGCAGTGACTACCGACTAGCGGGAGGTTACAATGAGCAGTTCTTC CASSDYRLAGGYNEQFF
TRBJ1-1 NA NA TRBV6-6 TGTGCCAGCAGCCATTACCCGGACACTGAAGCTTTCTTT CASSHYPDTEAFF
TRBJ1-5 NA NA TRBV6-1 TGTGCCAGCAGTGAGCAGACACCCGATCAGCCCCAGCATTTT CASSEQTPDQPQHF
TRBJ2-6 NA NA TRBV5-1 TGCGCCAGCAGCCCGACCTCGTGGGACCTCTCTTCTGGGGCCAACGTCCTGACTTTC CASSPTSWDLSSGANVLTF
TRBJ2-3 NA NA TRBV19 TGTGCCAGTACGGCCAGGGGAGGCACAGATACGCAGTATTTT CASTARGGTDTQYF
TRBJ1-5 NA NA TRBV5-1 TGCGCCAGCAGCTTGGCTTTAGGGGATCAGCCCCAGCATTTT CASSLALGDQPQHF
TRBJ2-1 NA NA TRBV11-2 TGTGCCAGCAGTTCAGGACTGGGGACCTACAATGAGCAGTTCTTC CASSSGLGTYNEQFF
TRBJ2-5 NA TRBD2 TRBV11-3 TGTGCCAGCAGCCAGGAGGGAGGGACCCCATTAGAGACCCAGTACTTC CASSQEGGTPLETQYF
TRBJ2-2 NA TRBD1 TRBV6-1 TGTGCCAGCAGAAGGGACAGGGACACCGGGGAGCTGTTTTTT CASRRDRDTGELFF
TRBJ2-1 once TRBD2 TRBV5-1 TGCGCCAGCAGCTCCGCCGCGGGAGGGCTTGTCTATGAGCAGTTCTTC CASSSAAGGLVYEQFF
TRBJ1-2 NA TRBD1 TRBV7-2 TGTGCCAGCAGACCCTCGACAGGGGGCTATGGCTACACCTTC CASRPSTGGYGYTF
TRBJ2-1 NA NA TRBV5-1 TGCGCCAGCAGCCGAAATGAGCAGTTCTTC CASSRNEQFF
TRBJ1-2 NA NA TRBV29-1 TGCAGCGTTGACAGGGAAAATGGCTACACCTTC CSVDRENGYTF
TRBJ2-7 NA TRBD2 TRBV4-2 TGTGCCAGCAGCCAACTTCCCCCCTCGCCAGCGGGGGCCCTCGAGCAGTACTTC CASSQLPPSPAGALEQYF